The entry that follows covers one T cell receptor beta chain sequence. The data stem from a study of blood T cell repertoires in COVID-19. Study-level information: COVID-19 samples, acute and convalescent, were from the United States, Italy and Spain. From T cells, B-cell-depleted T cells, or PBMCs came the material, which was cDNA or gDNA.

The assay was immunoSEQ multiplex PCR, and TCRdb's table has in-frame clones only and misses some. The sample lists 150,000 to 200,000 clones, approximately 80% occurring once. V dropped 8 bases and J dropped 4 bases, with 18 bases sitting between them. CDR1 is SGHTA, CDR2 FQGNSA, per germline. CDR3 length equals 15 residues. V and J are TRBV7-2 and TRBJ2-4; tentative D call: TRBD2 (5 bases). Sequencing was done on a sample of peripheral blood. This receptor was identified in a human donor with acute or convalescent COVID-19. The donor label of this sample is uncertain. CDR3 sequence reads: CASGTLGSAKNIQYF. The CDR3 DNA sequence: TGTGCCAGCGGCACATTGGGGAGCGCAAAAAACATTCAGTACTTC.